This TCR beta chain came from a study of blood T cell repertoires in COVID-19. Germline CDR1 LGHNA, CDR2 YSLEER. The CDR3 has 15 amino acids. V dropped 1 base and J dropped 5; count of bases not matched to a gene: 4. Sequencing was performed with immunoSEQ multiplex PCR; in TCRdb, only in-frame clones are kept and a portion is missing. Found here are 130,000 to 150,000 clones, about nine tenths of them singletons; the top ten hold over 9.5%. Sequencing was carried out using peripheral blood. This rearrangement joins TRBV4-3 to TRBJ2-3; 9 nucleotides match TRBD1. The sequence was obtained from a man aged 45-60 years with active or convalescent COVID-19. CDR3 sequence (DNA): TGCGCCAGCAGCCAAGTGGGGACAGGGAGAGATACGCAGTATTTT. Its protein product is CASSQVGTGRDTQYF.